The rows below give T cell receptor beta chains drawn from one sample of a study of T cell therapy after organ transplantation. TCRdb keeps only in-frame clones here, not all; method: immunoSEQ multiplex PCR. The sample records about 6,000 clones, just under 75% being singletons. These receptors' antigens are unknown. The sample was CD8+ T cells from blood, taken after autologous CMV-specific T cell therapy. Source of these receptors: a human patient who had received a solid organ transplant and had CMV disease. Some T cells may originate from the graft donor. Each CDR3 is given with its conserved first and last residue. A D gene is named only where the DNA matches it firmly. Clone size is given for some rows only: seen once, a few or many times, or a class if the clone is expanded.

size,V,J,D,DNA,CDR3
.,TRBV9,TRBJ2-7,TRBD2,TGTGCCAGCAGCGTAGAGCCTAGCGGAACCTACGAGCAGTACTTC,CASSVEPSGTYEQYF
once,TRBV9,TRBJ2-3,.,TGTGCCAGCAGCGTAGCACAAACAGATACGCAGTATTTT,CASSVAQTDTQYF
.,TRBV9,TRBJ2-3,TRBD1,TGTGCCAGCAGCGTAGAACAGGGGGCTCCTACAGATACGCAGTATTTT,CASSVEQGAPTDTQYF
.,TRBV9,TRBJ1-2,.,TGTGCCAGCAGCGTAGCCGGGAAATCGTATGGCTACACCTTC,CASSVAGKSYGYTF
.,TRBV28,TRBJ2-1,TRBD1,TGTGCCAGCAGTTCGCGAGGGGGCGACAATGAGCAGTTCTTC,CASSSRGGDNEQFF
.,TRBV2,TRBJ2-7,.,TGTGCCAGCAGTGTATTTGGGGGTTTATCCTCCGACGAGCAGTACTTC,CASSVFGGLSSDEQYF
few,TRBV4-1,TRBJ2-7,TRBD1,TGCGCCAGCAGCCAAGAAAGCCTATCGGACAGGGGGCAAGAGCAGTACTTC,CASSQESLSDRGQEQYF
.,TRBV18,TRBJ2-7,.,TGTGCCAGCTCACCCTCCGGTGAGCAGTACTTC,CASSPSGEQYF
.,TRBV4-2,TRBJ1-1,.,TGTGCCAGCAGCCAAGTGGTGAACACTGAAGCTTTCTTT,CASSQVVNTEAFF
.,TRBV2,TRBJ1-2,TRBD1,TGTGCCAGCACCGGCGGGGACAGGGGGCTCTATGGCTACACCTTC,CASTGGDRGLYGYTF
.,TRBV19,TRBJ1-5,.,TGTGCCAGTAGTATAGTGGGCAATAGCAATCAGCCCCAGCATTTT,CASSIVGNSNQPQHF
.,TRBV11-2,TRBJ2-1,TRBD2,TGTGCCAGCAGCTCTGGACTAGCCGATTTCTCCTACAATGAGCAGTTCTTC,CASSSGLADFSYNEQFF
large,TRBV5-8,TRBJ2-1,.,TGTGCCAGCATAACCGACAGGGAGGAGTTCTTC,CASITDREEFF
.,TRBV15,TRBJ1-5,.,TGTGCCACCAGCAGCCGCAGGGGCGGTCAGCCCCAGCATTTT,CATSSRRGGQPQHF
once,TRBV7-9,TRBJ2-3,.,TGTGCCAGCAGCTCCCTGACCAGCACCGGCACAGATACGCAGTATTTT,CASSSLTSTGTDTQYF
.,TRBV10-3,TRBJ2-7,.,TGTGCCAGCAGATCAGAGTCCTACGAGCAGTACTTC,CASRSESYEQYF
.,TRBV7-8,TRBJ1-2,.,TGTGCCAGCAGCCATCCTCAGGGGAACTATGGCTACACCTTC,CASSHPQGNYGYTF
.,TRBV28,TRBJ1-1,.,TGTGCCAGCAGTTTATTTCAGGGGATCACTGAAGCTTTCTTT,CASSLFQGITEAFF
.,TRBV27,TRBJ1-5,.,TGTGCCAGCAGTTCCACAGGAGCTCAGCCCCAGCATTTT,CASSSTGAQPQHF
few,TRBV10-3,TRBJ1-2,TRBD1,TGTGCCATCAGTGAGACGAAGGACAGGGGGCCTAACTATGGCTACACCTTC,CAISETKDRGPNYGYTF
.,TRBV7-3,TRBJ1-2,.,TGTGCCAGCAGCTTAGGGAACTATGGCTACACCTTC,CASSLGNYGYTF
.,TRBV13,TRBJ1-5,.,TGTGCCAGCAGCTTAGGCGGAGGGTCCCAGCATTTT,CASSLGGGSQHF
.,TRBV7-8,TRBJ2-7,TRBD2,TGTGCCAGCAGCGCAGGAGCGGGAGGGGATTACGAGCAGTACTTC,CASSAGAGGDYEQYF
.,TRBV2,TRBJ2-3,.,TGTGCCAGCAGTGAACGGCTCAGAGATACGCAGTATTTT,CASSERLRDTQYF
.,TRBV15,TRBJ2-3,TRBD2,TGTGCCACCAGCAGACTCCCCGGGACTAGCGGAACAGATACGCAGTATTTT,CATSRLPGTSGTDTQYF
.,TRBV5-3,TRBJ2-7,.,TGTGCCAGCAGTCCACAGGGTAGCTACGAGCAGTACTTC,CASSPQGSYEQYF
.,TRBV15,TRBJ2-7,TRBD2,TGTGCCACCAGCGAAGTCTCCGGGACTAGTCCTTACGAGCAGTACTTC,CATSEVSGTSPYEQYF
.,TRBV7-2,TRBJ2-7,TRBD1,TGTGCCAGCAGCAAATTATCCGGGACAGGGTCCTACGAGCAGTACTTC,CASSKLSGTGSYEQYF
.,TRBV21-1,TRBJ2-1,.,TGTGCCAGCAGCCCGGGGGGAGGTTCCTACAATGAGCAGTTCTTC,CASSPGGGSYNEQFF
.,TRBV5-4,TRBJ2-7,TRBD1,TGCGCCAGCAGCCATGACGGACAGGGGAGCTACGAGCAGTACTTC,CASSHDGQGSYEQYF
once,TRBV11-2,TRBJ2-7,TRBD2,TGTGCCAGCAGCTTAGATCTACTAGCGGGAAATAGGGCCTACGAGCAGTACTTC,CASSLDLLAGNRAYEQYF
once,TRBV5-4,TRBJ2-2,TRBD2,TGTGCCAGCAGCTTCGGGACTAGCGGCCTCAACACCGGGGAGCTGTTTTTT,CASSFGTSGLNTGELFF
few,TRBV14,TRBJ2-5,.,TGTGCCAGCAGCCAAGACCAGGGAGAGACCCAGTACTTC,CASSQDQGETQYF
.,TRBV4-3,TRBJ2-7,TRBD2,TGCGCCAGCAGCCAAGATCGTCTAGCGGGAGGGTGGGAGCAGTACTTC,CASSQDRLAGGWEQYF
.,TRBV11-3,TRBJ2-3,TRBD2,TGTGCCAGCAGCACCATACTAGCGGGTATAGCGGATACGCAGTATTTT,CASSTILAGIADTQYF
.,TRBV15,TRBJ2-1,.,TGTGCCACCAGCAGAGATAGAAAAAATGAGCAGTTCTTC,CATSRDRKNEQFF
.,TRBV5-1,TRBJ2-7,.,TGCGCCAGCAGCTTGGCACCAGACGAGCAGTACTTC,CASSLAPDEQYF
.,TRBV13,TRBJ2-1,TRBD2,TGTGCCAGCAGCAACCCCGGGACTAGTATAAATGAGCAGTTCTTC,CASSNPGTSINEQFF
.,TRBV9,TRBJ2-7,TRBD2,TGTGCCAGCAGCGTAGGAGTTAGCGGGTGGCACGAGCAGTACTTC,CASSVGVSGWHEQYF
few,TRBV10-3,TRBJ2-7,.,TGTGCCATCAGTGAAGGCTACGAGCAGTACTTC,CAISEGYEQYF
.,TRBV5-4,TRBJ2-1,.,TGTGCCAGCAGCTTGTACAATGAGCAGTTCTTC,CASSLYNEQFF
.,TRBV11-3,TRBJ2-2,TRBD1,TGTGCCAGCAGCCTCTGGACAGGGCACGGGGAGCTGTTTTTT,CASSLWTGHGELFF
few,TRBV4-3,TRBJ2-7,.,TGCGCCAGCAGCCAGGGGGCCTCGACAGGCCTATACGAGCAGTACTTC,CASSQGASTGLYEQYF
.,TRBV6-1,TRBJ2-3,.,TGTGCCAGCAGTGATGGAGCGTCCGGCACAGATACGCAGTATTTT,CASSDGASGTDTQYF
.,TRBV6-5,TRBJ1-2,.,TGTGCCAGCAGTTACCCTTCAGACGGGAGCAATGGCTACACCTTC,CASSYPSDGSNGYTF
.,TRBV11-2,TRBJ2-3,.,TGTGCCAGCAGCTTAGGGGGGAGTGTTACAGATACGCAGTATTTT,CASSLGGSVTDTQYF
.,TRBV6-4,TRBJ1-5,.,.,CATTDREGGAISPSIF
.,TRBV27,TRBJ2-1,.,TGTGCCAGCAGTCCATCCGGGACCATCCAGCAGTTCTTC,CASSPSGTIQQFF
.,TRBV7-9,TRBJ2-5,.,TGTGCCAGCAGCTTCATTCAGATACAAGAGACCCAGTACTTC,CASSFIQIQETQYF